The 13 T cell receptor beta chains presented below share a single source sample, sequenced in a study of T cell repertoires in cytomegalovirus infection. TCRdb reanalysed the reads using MiXCR and keeps one entry per CDR3 protein. The sample includes about 58,000 distinct CDR3 sequences, around 20% of them seen just once. No cognate antigen is known for these TCRs. The specimen was CD8+ T cells from cultured PBMCs, collected from culture after CMV antigen stimulation. The receptors were sampled from a human donor in good health (CMV status not recorded). Some clones in this sample may be carry-over from other donors' samples.

This clonotype has just a few counts. V gene TRBV7-2 combines with J gene TRBJ1-5, with 7 nucleotides matching TRBD1. CDR1 and CDR2 (germline): SGHTA, FQGNSA. Trimming cost V 4 bases and J 3 bases; bases outside gene matches: 6. This CDR3 spans 15 amino acids. The CDR3 loop is CASSSGTALNQPQHF. The DNA for the CDR3 is TGTGCCAGCAGCTCCGGGACAGCCCTCAATCAGCCCCAGCATTTT.

The chain links TRBV11-2 to TRBJ2-7; 10 positions match TRBD1. CDR1 and CDR2 (germline): SGHAT, FQNNGV. This CDR3 has 16 amino acids. The trim removed 3 bases at V and 7 bases at J, leaving 12 bases unmatched. CDR3 coding DNA: TGTGCCAGCAGCTTTAGATCCGGGACAGGGGAGTTGGAGCAGTACTTC. Its protein is CASSFRSGTGELEQYF. Drawing the rest from reference TRBV11-2 and TRBJ2-7, the complete variable domain is EAGVAQSPRYKIIEKRQSVAFWCNPISGHATLYWYQQILGQGPKLLIQFQNNGVVDDSQLPKDRFSAERLKGVDSTLKIQPAKLEDSAVYLCASSFRSGTGELEQYFGPGTRLTVT.

The genes are TRBV7-6 and TRBJ1-1; TRBD1 matches 7 bases. CDR1 SGHVS and CDR2 FNYEAQ come from the germline V gene. With V trimmed by 5 bases and J by 3 bases, 9 bases remained unmatched. The CDR3 is 15 residues long. The CDR3 DNA is TGTGCCAGCAGCCTCAACAGGGGCGCGGACACTGAAGCTTTCTTT. Protein product: CASSLNRGADTEAFF.

The chain couples TRBV7-9 to TRBJ2-7; TRBD1 is a possible D gene (6 bases). The ends were cut back, 0 bases at V and 4 bases at J, with 19 bases in the middle. CDR1 and CDR2 from the germline V gene are SEHNR and FQNEAQ (reference sequence). This CDR3 has 17 residues. The CDR3 here is CASSLASDQRGGYEQYF. In DNA, the CDR3 is TGTGCCAGCAGCTTAGCTTCGGACCAGAGAGGGGGATACGAGCAGTACTTC.

The rearrangement uses TRBV5-1 and TRBJ1-1; 7 nucleotides line up with TRBD1. The CDR3 is made up of 15 amino acids. Germline V gene lookup returns CDR1 SGHRS and CDR2 YFSETQ. V trimming: 4 bases; J trimming: 0 bases; junction bases outside the gene matches: 6. The CDR3 DNA reads as TGCGCCAGCAGCCTGCTGACAGGGATGAACACTGAAGCTTTCTTT. Amino acids: CASSLLTGMNTEAFF.

This clonotype was detected ten times or more. The rearrangement joins TRBV7-8 to TRBJ1-1; 7 bases are a match to TRBD1. The V gene's germline CDR1 is SGHVS and CDR2 FQNEAQ. With V trimmed by 3 bases and J by 1 base, 5 bases remained unmatched. The CDR3 loop spans 15 amino acids. CDR3 amino acids: CASSLRGQANTEAFF. The CDR3 nucleotides read TGTGCCAGCAGCTTGAGAGGACAGGCGAACACTGAAGCTTTCTTT.

This chain connects TRBV5-5 to TRBJ2-7; 10 bases fit TRBD1. The CDR3 totals 15 residues. The germline V gene encodes CDR1 SGHKS and CDR2 YYEKEE (reference sequence). V trimming: 6 bases; J trimming: 6 bases; junction bases outside the gene matches: 12. CDR3 in amino acids: CASTPRRDRGSEQYF. The CDR3, as DNA: TGTGCCAGCACCCCAAGGCGGGACAGGGGTTCCGAGCAGTACTTC.

This clonotype was seen only once. The gene calls are TRBV29-1 and TRBJ2-4; 7 nucleotides align to TRBD1. The CDR3 runs to 17 residues. V gave up 5 bases and J gave up 10 bases; unmatched junction bases: 23. Germline CDR1 reads SQVTM; CDR2 reads ANQGSEA. CDR3 sequence (DNA): TGCAGCGTTCAGGGTGAGGGACAGCGAACCCCCCAAAGAATTCAGTACTTC. This encodes CSVQGEGQRTPQRIQYF.

The chain uses TRBV27 and TRBJ2-3; possibly TRBD2 for D (6 bases). The CDR3 has 13 residues. The V gene's germline CDR1 is MNHEY and CDR2 SMNVEV (reference sequence). V shed 3 bases and J shed 10 bases, with 14 bases lying between them. CDR3 region: CASSLIVGRAQYF. CDR3 bases: TGTGCCAGCAGTTTGATAGTCGGGAGAGCGCAGTATTTT.

The rearrangement uses TRBV2 and TRBJ2-7, with 9 bases that match TRBD2. Trimming took 7 bases from V and 3 from J; bases not matched to a gene: 16. The V gene's germline CDR1 is SNHLY and CDR2 FYNNEI. CDR3 size: 17 residues. CDR3 sequence: CASKAREGPLLIYEQYF. The CDR3 nucleotides are TGTGCCAGCAAGGCGCGGGAGGGTCCTCTTTTAATCTACGAGCAGTACTTC. Together with reference TRBV2 and TRBJ2-7, the CDR3 gives the full variable domain: EPEVTQTPSHQVTQMGQEVILRCVPISNHLYFYWYRQILGQKVEFLVSFYNNEISEKSEIFDDQFSVERPDGSNFTLKIRSTKLEDSAMYFCASKAREGPLLIYEQYFGPGTRLTVT.

This clonotype was recorded a few times. The chain uses TRBV15 and TRBJ2-1; D unresolved. Germline V gene sequence: CDR1 LNHNV, CDR2 YYDKDF (reference sequence). Trimming left V 3 bases short and J 10 bases short, with 7 bases between. There are 11 residues in the CDR3. CDR3 sequence: CATSRLHEQFF. DNA of the CDR3: TGTGCCACCAGCAGGCTCCACGAGCAGTTCTTC.

The chain is built from TRBV29-1 and TRBJ1-1; D gene ambiguous. This CDR3 region has 15 residues. Germline loops: CDR1 SQVTM, CDR2 ANQGSEA. The V gene lost 0 bases and the J gene lost 0 bases, with 11 bases spanning the gap. The CDR3 here is CSVEDRIGLNTEAFF. CDR3 nucleotides: TGCAGCGTTGAAGATCGGATAGGGTTGAACACTGAAGCTTTCTTT.

This chain links TRBV4-3 with TRBJ2-3; 8 bases fit TRBD2. Germline CDR1 LGHNA, CDR2 YSLEER. The CDR3 runs 16 residues. Trimming at V came to 1 base and at J to 1 base, leaving 4 bases not matched to a gene. The CDR3 nucleotides read TGCGCCAGCAGCCAAGTTCGAGCGGGGGGCACAGATACGCAGTATTTT. Amino acid sequence: CASSQVRAGGTDTQYF.